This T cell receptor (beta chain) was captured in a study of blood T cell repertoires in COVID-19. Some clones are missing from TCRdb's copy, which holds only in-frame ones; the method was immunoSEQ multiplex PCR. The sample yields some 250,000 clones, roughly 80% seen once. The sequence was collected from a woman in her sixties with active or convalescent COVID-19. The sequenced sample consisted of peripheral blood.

The CDR3 loop is CASRSRNEAFF. In DNA, the CDR3 is TGTGCCAGCAGGTCCAGGAACGAAGCTTTCTTT. The chain recombines TRBV6-6 with TRBJ1-1; D gene unclear. Germline assignment: CDR1 MNHNY and CDR2 SVGAGI (reference sequence). The CDR3 is 11 residues long. The V end was cut by 6 bases, the J end by 8 bases, with 10 bases between.